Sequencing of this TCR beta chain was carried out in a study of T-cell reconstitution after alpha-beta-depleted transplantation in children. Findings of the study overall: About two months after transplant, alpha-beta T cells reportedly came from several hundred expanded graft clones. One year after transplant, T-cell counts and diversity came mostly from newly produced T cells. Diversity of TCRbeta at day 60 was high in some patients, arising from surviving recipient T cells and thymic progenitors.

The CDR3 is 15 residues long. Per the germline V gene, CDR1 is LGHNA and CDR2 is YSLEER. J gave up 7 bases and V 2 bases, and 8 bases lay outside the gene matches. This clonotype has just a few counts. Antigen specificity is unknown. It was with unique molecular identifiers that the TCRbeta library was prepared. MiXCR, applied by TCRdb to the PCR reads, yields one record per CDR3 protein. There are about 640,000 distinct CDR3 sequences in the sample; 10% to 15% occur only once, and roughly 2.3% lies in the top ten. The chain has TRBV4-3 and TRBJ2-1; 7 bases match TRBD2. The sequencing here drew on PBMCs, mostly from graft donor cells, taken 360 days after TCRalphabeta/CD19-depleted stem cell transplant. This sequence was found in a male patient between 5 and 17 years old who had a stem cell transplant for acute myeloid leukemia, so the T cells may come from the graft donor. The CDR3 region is CASSQFPPGGNEQFF. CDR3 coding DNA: TGCGCCAGCAGCCAATTCCCCCCGGGGGGAAATGAGCAGTTCTTC.